Listed below are T cell receptor beta chains from one sample, sequenced in a study of identical twins. TCRdb itself ran the 5' RACE reads through MiXCR, one entry per CDR3 protein. The sample records roughly 480,000 distinct CDR3 sequences, around 24% being singletons. The same data also went into a second study, on T cells expressing NK-cell markers.

The material sequenced was CD4+ T cells sorted from blood. These receptors all come from a woman younger than 30 in good health. Both conserved end residues are part of each CDR3. A D gene is named only where the DNA matches it firmly.

D gene	V gene	J gene	CDR3 protein
NA	TRBV15	TRBJ2-7	CATSRDKGYEQYF
NA	TRBV4-1	TRBJ1-6	CASSQERSIAPLHF
NA	TRBV6-5	TRBJ2-2	CASSYKPEGELFF
NA	TRBV20-1	TRBJ2-2	CSAREAEGVGELFF
TRBD2	TRBV5-1	TRBJ2-2	CASSLVPIAGGSTGELFF
TRBD1	TRBV20-1	TRBJ2-3	CSASWGQSSTDTQYF
NA	TRBV5-1	TRBJ1-3	CASSEDSGNTIYF
TRBD2	TRBV5-1	TRBJ2-1	CASSSGDSGGYSEQFF
NA	TRBV7-9	TRBJ2-7	CASSSNAIPSLEQYF
NA	TRBV9	TRBJ1-4	CASSPLSFNENLFF
NA	TRBV7-9	TRBJ2-5	CASSLDRARQETQYF
NA	TRBV11-1	TRBJ2-1	CASSLAFYGTERGNEQFF
NA	TRBV2	TRBJ2-2	CASQRTGELFF
TRBD1	TRBV7-9	TRBJ2-1	CASSSPGQVYNEQFF
NA	TRBV20-1	TRBJ2-7	CSARDLRGYEQYF
TRBD1	TRBV20-1	TRBJ1-6	CSARTGLGYNSPLHF
NA	TRBV19	TRBJ2-3	CASSIARADTQYF
TRBD1	TRBV4-3	TRBJ2-7	CASSLGTGGGYEQYF
NA	TRBV19	TRBJ2-5	CASNRAPQETQYF
NA	TRBV5-6	TRBJ2-5	CASSLDYGGAETQYF
TRBD2	TRBV2	TRBJ2-1	CASTRNLAGGRGEQFF
NA	TRBV9	TRBJ2-1	CASSVESSGTSNEQFF
NA	TRBV7-9	TRBJ2-1	CASSLGGGSEYNEQFF
NA	TRBV5-1	TRBJ2-5	CASSLPRQTQQETQYF
NA	TRBV3-1	TRBJ2-5	CASSQDSSGTQYF
TRBD1	TRBV27	TRBJ2-5	CASSWDREETQYF
TRBD1	TRBV20-1	TRBJ2-3	CSARGLSDTQYF
NA	TRBV29-1	TRBJ2-3	CSVGGLRRSTDTQYF
TRBD2	TRBV10-3	TRBJ2-5	CAIRATSAQETQYF
NA	TRBV20-1	TRBJ2-7	CSAFPGQGSQQYF
NA	TRBV18	TRBJ1-2	CASSLEQAYGYTF
NA	TRBV4-1	TRBJ2-3	CASSQEGSPSTDTQYF
TRBD2	TRBV2	TRBJ2-1	CASSEAWASGRLGEQFF
TRBD1	TRBV7-9	TRBJ1-2	CASRHDRGIDGYTF
TRBD2	TRBV11-2	TRBJ2-4	CASSSGRLDIQYF
NA	TRBV2	TRBJ2-3	CATGPWGFTQYF
TRBD2	TRBV5-1	TRBJ2-3	CASGVAGYTDTQYF
TRBD1	TRBV12-3/TRBV12-4	TRBJ2-7	CASTPPGQGDHEQYF
NA	TRBV11-2	TRBJ1-3	CASSLDRRPGNTIYF
NA	TRBV6-2/TRBV6-3	TRBJ2-1	CASKTGVLYNEQFF
TRBD1	TRBV7-2	TRBJ2-3	CASSRGRDRVTDTQYF